The clone carrying this T cell receptor beta chain appeared a few times. These data are taken from a study of blood T cell repertoires in COVID-19. Overall study context: Donors in the United States, Italy and Spain gave samples during acute or convalescent COVID-19. T cells, B-cell-depleted T cells, or PBMCs supplied cDNA or gDNA.

The CDR3 covers 16 residues. The V and J ends lost 5 bases and 6 bases, in that order; junction bases with no gene match: 11. Germline CDR1 reads SGHRS; CDR2 reads YFSETQ. Authors' data handling: Quantification of nucleated cells was approximated via reference gene primer amplification. Some clones are missing from TCRdb's copy, which holds only in-frame ones; the method was immunoSEQ multiplex PCR. V and J calls and clone size are those listed in that table; D and trimming were worked out from the DNA. The sample includes a few hundred thousand clones, roughly 90% seen only once; the top ten take about 9.4%.

The specimen sequenced was PBMCs or T cells enriched from blood (not recorded which). This sequence joins TRBV5-1 and TRBJ1-1; the match to TRBD1 covers 12 bases. This TCR derives from a man aged 18 to 29 with acute COVID-19. CDR3 sequence reads: CASRGTGGGLAPEAFF. Here the CDR3 DNA reads TGCGCCAGCAGGGGGACAGGGGGCGGTTTGGCCCCTGAAGCTTTCTTT.